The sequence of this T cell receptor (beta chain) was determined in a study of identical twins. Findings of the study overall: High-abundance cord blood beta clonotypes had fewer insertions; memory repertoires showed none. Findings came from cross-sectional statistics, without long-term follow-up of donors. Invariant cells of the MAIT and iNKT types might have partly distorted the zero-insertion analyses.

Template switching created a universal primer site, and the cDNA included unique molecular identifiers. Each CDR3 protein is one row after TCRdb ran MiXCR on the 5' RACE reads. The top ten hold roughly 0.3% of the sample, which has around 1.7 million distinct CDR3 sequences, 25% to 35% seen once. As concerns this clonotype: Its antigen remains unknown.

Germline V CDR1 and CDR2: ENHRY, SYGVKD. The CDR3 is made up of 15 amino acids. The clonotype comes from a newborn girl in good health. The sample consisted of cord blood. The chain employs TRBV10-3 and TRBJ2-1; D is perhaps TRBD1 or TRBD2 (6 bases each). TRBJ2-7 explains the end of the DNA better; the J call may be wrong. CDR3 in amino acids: CAISGPGGPYNEQYF. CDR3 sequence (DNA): TGTGCCATCAGTGGACCCGGGGGCCCCTACAATGAGCAGTACTTC.